One and the same sample provided the 23 T cell receptor beta chains below, sequenced in a study of identical twins. Using its own MiXCR run on the 5' RACE reads, TCRdb lists one record per CDR3 protein. The sample includes roughly 350,000 distinct CDR3 sequences, roughly 9% of them seen just once. The specimen was naive T cells sorted from blood. The origin of the receptors is a woman aged 45-59 years in good health.

This clonotype was observed a few times. As DNA, the CDR3 is TGCGCCAGCAGCTTGGCCGACAGGGAAGGGGCTTTCTTT. Amino acids: CASSLADREGAFF. The chain employs TRBV5-1 and TRBJ1-1; 7 nucleotides match TRBD1. Germline values: CDR1 SGHRS, CDR2 YFSETQ. V lost 0 bases, J lost 11 bases, and 7 bases stayed unmatched. This CDR3 is built from 13 residues. The full variable domain, with the rest looked up from reference TRBV5-1 and TRBJ1-1, is KAGVTQTPRYLIKTRGQQVTLSCSPISGHRSVSWYQQTPGQGLQFLFEYFSETQRNKGNFPGRFSGRQFSNSRSEMNVSTLELGDSALYLCASSLADREGAFFGQGTRLTVV.

Regarding this clonotype: In this CDR3 the conserved last residue, phenylalanine or tryptophan, is missing, so a read error is likely. The V call is TRBV5-1, the J call TRBJ2-1, with 11 bases that match TRBD2. The CDR3 spans 17 residues. After removal of 3 bases from V and 7 bases from J, the junction contained 12 bases not matched to a gene. Germline lookup yields CDR1 SGHRS and CDR2 YFSETQ. CDR3 nucleotide sequence: TGCGCCAGCAGCTGGGAATTAGCGGGAGGGTTTGGAAATGAGCAGTTCTGC. Residues: CASSWELAGGFGNEQFC.

This clonotype appeared many times. The rearrangement joins TRBV19 to TRBJ1-4; D is unresolved. The CDR3 consists of 18 residues. V lost 5 bases and J 0 bases, leaving 19 bases between the germline ends. Germline V gene data show CDR1 as LNHDA and CDR2 as SQIVND (reference sequence). The CDR3 DNA reads TGTGCCAGTAGTTATTACCCCGGGATCGACGCAACTAATGAAAAACTGTTTTTT. Encoded protein: CASSYYPGIDATNEKLFF.

Ten or more counts support this clonotype. This rearrangement joins TRBV7-2 to TRBJ2-7, with 9 bases that match TRBD2. Per the germline V gene, CDR1 is SGHTA and CDR2 is FQGNSA. The CDR3 length is 14 residues. With V trimmed by 1 base and J by 4 bases, 2 bases remained unmatched. The CDR3 sequence: CASSLDLAGYEQYF. CDR3 sequence (DNA): TGTGCCAGCAGCTTAGATCTAGCGGGATACGAGCAGTACTTC. Full variable domain (outside the CDR3, taken from reference TRBV7-2 and TRBJ2-7): GAGVSQSPSNKVTEKGKDVELRCDPISGHTALYWYRQSLGQGLEFLIYFQGNSAPDKSGLPSDRFSAERTGGSVSTLTIQRTQQEDSAVYLCASSLDLAGYEQYFGPGTRLTVT.

This clonotype was detected ten times or more. CDR3 nucleotides: TGTGCCAGCAGTTACGGGGGGCAAGACGGGGAGCTGTTTTTT. The encoded protein is CASSYGGQDGELFF. The rearrangement uses TRBV6-5 and TRBJ2-2, with D perhaps being TRBD1 or TRBD2 (6 bases each). The CDR3 covers 14 residues. Trimming left V 2 bases short and J 7 bases short, with 11 bases between. The germline V gene encodes CDR1 MNHEY and CDR2 SVGAGI.

The chain employs TRBV6-2 or TRBV6-3 and TRBJ2-7; D gene unclear. CDR1 is MNHEY and CDR2 is SVGEGT in the germline V gene. V lost 9 bases and J 9 bases, leaving 18 bases between the germline ends. The CDR3 covers 12 residues. The CDR3, as DNA: TGTGCCAGTTCCCCACTTCAGGTGCGGCAGTACTTC. Its translation: CASSPLQVRQYF.

Concerning this clonotype itself: One end of the junction does not line up with germline, which may come from a read error. The chain joins TRBV25-1 to TRBJ1-1; no clear D gene. The CDR3 runs 16 residues. From germline, CDR1 is MGHDK and CDR2 SYGVNS. The CDR3 protein is CAGSEYPPITTFEAFF. In nucleotides, the CDR3 is TGTGCCGGCAGTGAATATCCCCCTATCACGACCTTTGAAGCTTTCTTT. The variable domain in full, completed from reference TRBV25-1 and TRBJ1-1, reads EADIYQTPRYLVIGTGKKITLECSQTMGHDKMYWYQQDPGMELHLIHYSYGVNSTEKGDLSSESTVSRIRTEHFPLTLESARPSHTSQYLCAGSEYPPITTFEAFFGQGTRLTVV.

The gene calls are TRBV20-1 and TRBJ2-5; 7 nucleotides line up with TRBD2. Germline V gives CDR1 DFQATT, CDR2 SNEGSKA (reference sequence). V was clipped by 2 bases and J by 4 bases; unmatched bases: 4. CDR3 size: 13 residues. CDR3 loop: CSARPLAGETQYF. CDR3 nucleotides: TGCAGTGCTAGACCCTTAGCGGGAGAGACCCAGTACTTC.

This clonotype was seen a few times. The chain couples TRBV5-1 to TRBJ2-1; TRBD2 agrees at 8 bases. The CDR3 extends over 16 amino acids. Germline lookup yields CDR1 SGHRS and CDR2 YFSETQ. V shed 5 bases, J shed 5 bases, and the junction held 12 bases outside the gene matches. The CDR3 is CASRPRRLAKNNEQFF. The CDR3 region has the DNA TGCGCCAGCAGACCCCGACGACTAGCGAAGAACAATGAGCAGTTCTTC.

This clonotype was found many times. Its ends do not fully match the called genes, so a read error is possible. The chain links TRBV5-1 to TRBJ2-1; 11 bases align to TRBD2. The CDR3 is made up of 15 amino acids. The germline CDR1 and CDR2 sequences are SGHRS and YFSETQ. CDR3 amino acids: CASSLLAGAYNEQFF. CDR3 sequence (DNA): TGTGCCAGCAGTCTACTAGCGGGAGCCTACAATGAGCAGTTCTTC.

This clonotype was counted only a few times. This chain links TRBV7-9 with TRBJ2-5, with TRBD2 as a possible D gene (6 bases). The V gene lost 6 bases and the J gene lost 5 bases, with 13 bases spanning the gap. The CDR3 length is 13 residues. Per germline, CDR1 SEHNR and CDR2 FQNEAQ (reference sequence). The CDR3 protein is CASSPGAVETQYF. The CDR3 region has the DNA TGTGCCAGCAGTCCGGGAGCTGTGGAGACCCAGTACTTC.

The CDR3 DNA is TGCGCCAGCAGCCAAGTTGGGCCCAGCAGGGAGACCCAGTACTTC. Amino acids: CASSQVGPSRETQYF. The chain carries TRBV4-1 and TRBJ2-5; D is unresolved. Germline V gene data show CDR1 as MGHRA and CDR2 as YSYEKL. The CDR3 is made up of 15 amino acids. V was clipped by 1 base and J by 5 bases, with 14 bases between them.

This clonotype was seen more than once but under ten times. The chain uses TRBV5-1 and TRBJ2-1; D is perhaps TRBD1 (6 bases). This CDR3 spans 14 amino acids. Trimming cost V 3 bases and J 7 bases, with 14 bases left between them. Germline V gene lookup returns CDR1 SGHRS and CDR2 YFSETQ. The CDR3 DNA sequence: TGCGCCAGCAGCTCCAGAAGGGGGTCTAATGAGCAGTTCTTC. It specifies CASSSRRGSNEQFF.

In this sample, this clonotype turned up a few times. This chain connects TRBV12-3 or TRBV12-4 to TRBJ2-3; D might be TRBD1 (5 bases). This CDR3 is 16 amino acids long. V lost 2 bases and J 2 bases, leaving 14 bases between the germline ends. The CDR3 reads CASSLRPIGVTDTQYF. CDR3 DNA sequence: TGTGCCAGCAGTTTAAGGCCTATAGGGGTCACAGATACGCAGTATTTT.

This chain joins TRBV12-3 or TRBV12-4 and TRBJ2-7, with a possible D match to TRBD2 (5 bases). V lost 5 bases to trimming and J lost 0 bases, with 11 bases between them. There are 14 residues in the CDR3. CDR3 in DNA: TGTGCCAGCAGTCCCCAAGGAGGCTCCTACGAGCAGTACGTC. Protein sequence: CASSPQGGSYEQYV.

In its sample, this clonotype was seen many times. This chain links TRBV12-3 or TRBV12-4 with TRBJ2-3, with D unresolved. Trimming removed 4 bases from V and 7 bases from J, with 21 bases in between. The CDR3 is made up of 16 amino acids. The chain's CDR3 is CASSSGLPPSPYTQYF. The CDR3 DNA reads TGTGCCAGCAGTTCCGGGTTGCCCCCATCCCCTTATACGCAGTATTTT.

This clonotype was found a few times. The genes are TRBV29-1 and TRBJ2-5, with D possibly TRBD1 on 6 matching bases. Per germline, CDR1 SQVTM and CDR2 ANQGSEA. V was pared by 4 bases and J by 0 bases, with 9 bases between. The CDR3 sequence is 13 residues long. The CDR3 coding sequence is TGCAGCGTTGCCGGACAGTACCAAGAGACCCAGTACTTC. Translation gives CSVAGQYQETQYF.

The chain couples TRBV5-1 to TRBJ2-3; TRBD2 matches 10 bases. Germline CDR1 is SGHRS and CDR2 is YFSETQ. This CDR3 is built from 15 residues. V lost 2 bases, J lost 4 bases, and 4 bases stayed unmatched. The CDR3 loop is CASSLQSGRADTQYF. The DNA for the CDR3 is TGCGCCAGCAGCTTACAGAGCGGGAGGGCAGATACGCAGTATTTT.

The V and J genes are TRBV12-3 or TRBV12-4 and TRBJ2-7, with 8 bases matching TRBD2. Trimming removed 4 bases from V and 2 bases from J; junction bases left unmatched: 1. This CDR3 spans 13 amino acids. The CDR3, as DNA: TGTGCCAGCAGTTCGGGACTAGCCTACGAGCAGTACGTC. As protein: CASSSGLAYEQYV.

This clonotype was seen a few times. The chain couples TRBV12-3 or TRBV12-4 to TRBJ2-1; D not resolved. V dropped 10 bases and J dropped 6 bases, with 13 bases sitting between them. This CDR3 has 12 residues. As DNA, the CDR3 is TGTGCCATAAGTCGAGAGTTCAATGAGCAGTTCTTC. Protein: CAISREFNEQFF.

This clonotype appeared many times. The chain is built from TRBV5-1 and TRBJ2-7; the match to TRBD2 covers 9 bases. This CDR3 has 16 amino acids. V lost 1 base and J lost 7; bases outside the gene matches: 12. Germline assignment: CDR1 SGHRS and CDR2 YFSETQ. In DNA, the CDR3 is TGCGCCAGCAGCTTGAGAGGACTAGCGCTGGAGGGGGAGCAGTACTTC. Protein sequence: CASSLRGLALEGEQYF.

This clonotype was counted between two and nine times. The chain links TRBV20-1 to TRBJ2-1, with D hard to call. The V gene lost 3 bases and the J gene lost 7 bases, with 16 bases spanning the gap. CDR1 and CDR2 (germline): DFQATT, SNEGSKA (reference sequence). The CDR3 is 14 residues long. CDR3 nucleotide sequence: TGCAGTGCTAGTATTTCGACGCTTAGGAATGAGCAGTTCTTC. This codes for CSASISTLRNEQFF.

This clonotype was recorded at least ten times. The V gene is TRBV28, the J gene TRBJ2-4; unclear D gene. Trimming left V 2 bases short and J 0 bases short, with 5 bases between. The CDR3 is 14 amino acids. The germline CDR1 and CDR2 sequences are MDHEN and SYDVKM. CDR3 bases: TGTGCCAGCAGTTTAGTAGTAGCCAAAAACATTCAGTACTTC. Amino acid sequence: CASSLVVAKNIQYF.